This TCR beta chain was sequenced in a study of shared clonotypes between healthy human individuals. The assay was immunoSEQ multiplex PCR, and TCRdb's table has in-frame clones only and misses some. The sample holds more than 1 million clones; 78% are singletons and the top ten take about 0.52%. The CDR3 covers 15 residues. V lost 2 bases and J 4 bases, leaving 15 bases between the germline ends. Germline loops: CDR1 SGHRS, CDR2 YFSETQ. Sequencing used memory CD4+ T cells from PBMCs. Documented subset: CD45RA-negative fraction. The origin of this receptor is a young man in good health. Some clones in this sample may be carry-over from other donors' samples. This chain joins TRBV5-1 and TRBJ1-2; possible D gene TRBD1, 5 bases. CDR3 loop: CASSFGVLGVYGYTF. The CDR3, as DNA: TGCGCCAGCAGCTTTGGTGTACTGGGGGTCTATGGCTACACCTTC.